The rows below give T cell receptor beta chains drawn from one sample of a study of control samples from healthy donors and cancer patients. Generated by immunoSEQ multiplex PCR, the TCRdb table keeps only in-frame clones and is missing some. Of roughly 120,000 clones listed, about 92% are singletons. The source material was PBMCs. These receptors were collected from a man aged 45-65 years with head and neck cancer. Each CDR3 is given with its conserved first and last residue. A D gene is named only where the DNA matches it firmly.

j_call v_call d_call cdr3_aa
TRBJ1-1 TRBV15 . CATSSRGETEAFF
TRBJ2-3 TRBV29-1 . CSVGRRADTQYF
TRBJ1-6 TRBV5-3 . CARGSFLGPNSPLHF
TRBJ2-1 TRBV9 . CASSLQGFDEQFF
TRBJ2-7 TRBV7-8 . CASSAISSGSSYEQYF
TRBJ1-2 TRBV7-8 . CASSLETEGYTF
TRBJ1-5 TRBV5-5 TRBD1 CASSPTGTGPNQPQHF
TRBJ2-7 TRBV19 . CASSISRTGGFEQYF
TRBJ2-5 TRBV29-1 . CSVIPGQETQYF
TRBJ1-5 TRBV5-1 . CASSLRGSNQPQHF
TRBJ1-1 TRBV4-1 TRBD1 CASSQGGTGGLEAFF
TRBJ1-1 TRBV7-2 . CASSLGGSDTEAFF
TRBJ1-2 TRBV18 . CASSPYIPGRANYGYTF
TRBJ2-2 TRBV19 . CASCMGLPGELFF
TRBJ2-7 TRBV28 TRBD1 CASIAPGTGSYEQYF
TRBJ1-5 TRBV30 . CAWSVRGRGWNNQPQHF
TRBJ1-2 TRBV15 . CATTPWEGSYGYTF
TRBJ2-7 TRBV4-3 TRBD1 CASSQDGQAHYEQYF
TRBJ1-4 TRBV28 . CASSLWAGGRNEKLFF
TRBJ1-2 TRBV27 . CASSLGVDYGYTF
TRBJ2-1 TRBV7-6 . CASSLKFGTYEQFF
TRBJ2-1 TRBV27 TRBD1 CASSKPGQGAPDEQFF
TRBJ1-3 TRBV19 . CASSTLDKSGNTIYF
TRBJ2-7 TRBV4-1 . CASSQGYGRSEREQYF
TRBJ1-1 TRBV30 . CAWSWGVEAFF
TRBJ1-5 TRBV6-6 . CASRTENSNQPQHF
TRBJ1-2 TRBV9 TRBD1 CASSPTGTGRGYTF
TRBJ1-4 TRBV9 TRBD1 CASSVGGTGAEKLFF
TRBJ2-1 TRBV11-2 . CASSLARLLFRVDNEQFF
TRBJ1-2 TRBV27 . CASSLKQGRVYGYTF
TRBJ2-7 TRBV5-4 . CASRVGMVGYEQYF
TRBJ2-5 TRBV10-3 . CAISEAGQQETQYF
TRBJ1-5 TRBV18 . CASSPPTLNQPQHF
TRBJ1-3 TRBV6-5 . CASSYTGPGNTIYF
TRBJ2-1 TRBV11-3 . CASSLASYNEQFF
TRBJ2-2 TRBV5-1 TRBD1 CASSLDRGLFF
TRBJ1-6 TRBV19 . CASSIQGSYNSPLHF
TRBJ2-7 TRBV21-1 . CASSRVTRSSYEQYF
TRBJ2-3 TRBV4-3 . CASSQAAPSSDTQYF
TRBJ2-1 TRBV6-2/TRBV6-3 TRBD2 CASRLTSGGVNEQFF
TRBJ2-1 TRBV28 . CASSLISDEQFF
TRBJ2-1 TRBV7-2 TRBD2 CASKRGGSNEQFF
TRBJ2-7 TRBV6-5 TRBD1 CASSLRDRGPYEQYF
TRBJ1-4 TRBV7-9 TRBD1 CASSFGQGWEKLFF
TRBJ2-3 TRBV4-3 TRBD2 CASRQAGASDTQYF
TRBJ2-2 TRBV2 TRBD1 CASSATGQGYGELFF
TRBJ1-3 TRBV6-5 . CASSYSTGDPIYF
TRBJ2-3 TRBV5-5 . CASSYDTGDTDTQYF
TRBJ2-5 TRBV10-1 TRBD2 CASTELGLAGGPGAKSQETQYF
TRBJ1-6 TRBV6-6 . CASSYRSRGSSSPLHF
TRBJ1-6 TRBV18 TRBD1 CASSADRGGNSPLHF
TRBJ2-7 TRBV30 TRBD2 CAWSHPVGLANHEQYF
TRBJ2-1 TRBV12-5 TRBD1 CASGLGDSNEQFF
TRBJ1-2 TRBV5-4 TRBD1 CASSSGQTLRPYGYTF